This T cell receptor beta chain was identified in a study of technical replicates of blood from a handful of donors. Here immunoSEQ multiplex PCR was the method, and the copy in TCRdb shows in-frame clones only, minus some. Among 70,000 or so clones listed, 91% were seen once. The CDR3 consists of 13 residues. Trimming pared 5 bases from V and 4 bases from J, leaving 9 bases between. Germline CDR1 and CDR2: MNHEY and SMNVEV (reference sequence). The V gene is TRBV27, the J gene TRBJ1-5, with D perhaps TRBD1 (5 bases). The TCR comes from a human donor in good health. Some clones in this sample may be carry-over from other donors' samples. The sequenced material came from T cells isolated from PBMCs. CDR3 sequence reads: CASSIQVNQPQHF. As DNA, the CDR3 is TGTGCCAGCAGTATACAGGTAAATCAGCCCCAGCATTTT.